This T cell receptor beta chain was sequenced in a study of shared clonotypes between healthy human individuals. TCRdb keeps only in-frame clones here, not all; method: immunoSEQ multiplex PCR. The sample comprises roughly 2.5 million clones, more than 90% of which are singletons, and under 0.15% rests with the top ten. The CDR3 is 17 amino acids. V trimming: 2 bases; J trimming: 0 bases; junction bases outside the gene matches: 6. In germline, CDR1 is SGHTA, CDR2 FQGNSA. Sequencing was performed on naive CD4+ T cells sorted from blood. Noted subset: CD45RA+ positively selected. V and J are TRBV7-2 and TRBJ1-3; 8 bases map to TRBD1. The receptor's source is a man between 18 and 29 years old in good health. The CDR3 loop reads CASSLRAGGRSGNTIYF. The CDR3 coding sequence is TGTGCCAGCAGCTTAAGGGCAGGGGGCCGCTCTGGAAACACCATATATTTT.